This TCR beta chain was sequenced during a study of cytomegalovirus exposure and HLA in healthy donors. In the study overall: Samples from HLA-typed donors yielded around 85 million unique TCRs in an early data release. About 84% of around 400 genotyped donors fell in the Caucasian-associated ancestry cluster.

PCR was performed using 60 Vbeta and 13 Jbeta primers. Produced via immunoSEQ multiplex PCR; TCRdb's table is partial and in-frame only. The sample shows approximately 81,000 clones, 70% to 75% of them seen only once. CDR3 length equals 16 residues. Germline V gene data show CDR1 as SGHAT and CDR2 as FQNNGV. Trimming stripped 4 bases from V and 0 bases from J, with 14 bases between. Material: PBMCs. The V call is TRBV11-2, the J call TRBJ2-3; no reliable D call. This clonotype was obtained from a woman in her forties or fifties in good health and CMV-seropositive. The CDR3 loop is CASSSPTVPSTDTQYF. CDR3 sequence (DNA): TGTGCCAGCAGCTCCCCAACGGTACCAAGCACAGATACGCAGTATTTT.